This T cell receptor beta chain appears in the sequencing data of a study of human T cells and chemical hapten exposure. Study details: Investigators sensitized roughly 2 cm by roughly 2 cm of upper inner arm skin with 2% DPC. Reading of the patch tests, which applied 0.01% DPC to the upper back, occurred at 6 days. Whole-study results and caveats: Against controls, expanded TCRs gave rise to significantly more large CDR3 similarity clusters.

Time point indicated: pre-sensitization, week 0. The sample's treatment: therapeutic diphenylcyclopropenone sensitization with weekly scalp DPC. Prior to each patch test being applied, blood was drawn. TCRdb analysed the RACE reads with MiXCR anew, one entry per CDR3 protein. The sample consists of 38,000 or so distinct CDR3 sequences, around 7.6% of them appearing once. This clonotype came up many times. Antigen specificity is unknown. Trimming took 1 base from V and 2 from J, leaving 15 bases between them. The CDR3 totals 16 residues. The V and J genes are TRBV12-3 or TRBV12-4 and TRBJ2-7; tentatively, D is TRBD1 or TRBD2 (5 bases each). This clonotype was sampled from a woman aged 50 to 60 with alopecia areata. Some clones in this sample may be carry-over from other donors' samples. Sequencing used whole blood, obtained in connection with sensitization to the hapten diphenylcyclopropenone (DPC). The CDR3 bases are TGTGCCAGCAGTTTAGGGGGGTCCGGCAATCCCTACGAGCAGTACTTC. This sequence encodes CASSLGGSGNPYEQYF.